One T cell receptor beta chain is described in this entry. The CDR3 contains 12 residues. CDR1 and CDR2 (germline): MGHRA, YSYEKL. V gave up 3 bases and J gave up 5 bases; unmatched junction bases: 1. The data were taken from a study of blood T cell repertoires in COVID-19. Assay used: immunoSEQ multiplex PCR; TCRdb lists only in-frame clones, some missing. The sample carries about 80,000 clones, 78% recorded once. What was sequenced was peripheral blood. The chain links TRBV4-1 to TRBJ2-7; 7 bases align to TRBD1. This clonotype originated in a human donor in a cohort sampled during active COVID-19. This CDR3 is CASSHTGDEQYF. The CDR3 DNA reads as TGCGCCAGCAGCCACACAGGGGACGAGCAGTACTTC.